This is a list of T cell receptor beta chains from one sample in a study of cytomegalovirus exposure and HLA in healthy donors. Data came from immunoSEQ multiplex PCR; TCRdb stores just in-frame clones and leaves some out. The sample lists 150,000 to 200,000 clones; about 9% were seen once. Sample: PBMCs. The receptors were sampled from a woman aged 25 to 39 in good health and CMV-seropositive. Each CDR3 is given with its conserved first and last residue. D genes are given only for firm matches. The size field is filled for only some rows; it gives once, few, many or a size class.

TGTGCCAGCAGCCCCGCAGGGGCTAACTATGGCTACACCTTC,CASSPAGANYGYTF,.,TRBV7-9,.,TRBJ1-2
TGTGCCACCAGCAGAGCAGGGGGGGAGCAGTACTTC,CATSRAGGEQYF,few,TRBV15,.,TRBJ2-7
TGTGCCTGGAGCATGGGGGGGAGGGGAAATGAGCAGTTCTTC,CAWSMGGRGNEQFF,.,TRBV30,TRBD2,TRBJ2-1
TGTGCCAGCAGTGAGTTCCACAGGGGGCAAGAGACCCAGTACTTC,CASSEFHRGQETQYF,.,TRBV6-1,TRBD1,TRBJ2-5
TGCGCCAGCAGCTTGGCTATAGCCGGGGAGCTGTTTTTT,CASSLAIAGELFF,.,TRBV5-1,.,TRBJ2-2
TGCGCCAGCAGCTTGGGTACTAGTATCTTGGGGTCCTACGAGCAGTACTTC,CASSLGTSILGSYEQYF,few,TRBV5-1,.,TRBJ2-7
TGTGCCAGCAGTTACTCGACAGGGACGACTGAAGCTTTCTTT,CASSYSTGTTEAFF,few,TRBV6-5,TRBD1,TRBJ1-1
TGTGCCAGCAGCCCGAGCCGGGGATCCTACGAGCAGTACTTC,CASSPSRGSYEQYF,few,TRBV7-6,.,TRBJ2-7
TGCAGTTGGACAGTCAACACTGAAGCTTTCTTT,CSWTVNTEAFF,.,TRBV20-1,.,TRBJ1-1
TGTGCCAGCAGTGAAGAAGGGGAATACTCCTACGAGCAGTACTTC,CASSEEGEYSYEQYF,.,TRBV2,.,TRBJ2-7
TGTGCCAGCCGCACGGGGGGGCTCTATGGCTACACCTTC,CASRTGGLYGYTF,.,TRBV6-5,.,TRBJ1-2
TGTGCCAGCAACGAAATCCGGGACACCTACGAGCAGTACTTC,CASNEIRDTYEQYF,.,TRBV2,.,TRBJ2-7
TGTGCCAGCAGCCAAGACTGGAGCTCCTACGAGCAGTACTTC,CASSQDWSSYEQYF,few,TRBV6-5,.,TRBJ2-7
TGTGCCAGCAGTTTGACAGGGATTCGGGAAAAACTGTTTTTT,CASSLTGIREKLFF,.,TRBV6-5,TRBD1,TRBJ1-4
TGTGCCAGCAGCTCCACATACGAGCAGTACTTC,CASSSTYEQYF,few,TRBV7-9,.,TRBJ2-7